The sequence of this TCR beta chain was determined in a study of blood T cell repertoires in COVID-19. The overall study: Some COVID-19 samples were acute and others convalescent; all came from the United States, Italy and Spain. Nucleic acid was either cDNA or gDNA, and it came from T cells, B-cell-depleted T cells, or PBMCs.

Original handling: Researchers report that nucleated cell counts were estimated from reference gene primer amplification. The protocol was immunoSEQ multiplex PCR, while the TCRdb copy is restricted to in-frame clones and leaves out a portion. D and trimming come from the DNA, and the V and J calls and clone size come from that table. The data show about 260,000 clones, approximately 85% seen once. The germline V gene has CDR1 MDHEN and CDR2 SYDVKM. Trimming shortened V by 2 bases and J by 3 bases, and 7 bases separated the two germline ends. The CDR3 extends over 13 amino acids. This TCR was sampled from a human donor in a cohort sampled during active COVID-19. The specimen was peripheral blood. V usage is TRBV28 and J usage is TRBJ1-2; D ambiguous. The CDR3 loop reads CASSLGQYYGYTF. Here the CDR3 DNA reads TGTGCCAGCAGTTTAGGCCAGTACTATGGCTACACCTTC.